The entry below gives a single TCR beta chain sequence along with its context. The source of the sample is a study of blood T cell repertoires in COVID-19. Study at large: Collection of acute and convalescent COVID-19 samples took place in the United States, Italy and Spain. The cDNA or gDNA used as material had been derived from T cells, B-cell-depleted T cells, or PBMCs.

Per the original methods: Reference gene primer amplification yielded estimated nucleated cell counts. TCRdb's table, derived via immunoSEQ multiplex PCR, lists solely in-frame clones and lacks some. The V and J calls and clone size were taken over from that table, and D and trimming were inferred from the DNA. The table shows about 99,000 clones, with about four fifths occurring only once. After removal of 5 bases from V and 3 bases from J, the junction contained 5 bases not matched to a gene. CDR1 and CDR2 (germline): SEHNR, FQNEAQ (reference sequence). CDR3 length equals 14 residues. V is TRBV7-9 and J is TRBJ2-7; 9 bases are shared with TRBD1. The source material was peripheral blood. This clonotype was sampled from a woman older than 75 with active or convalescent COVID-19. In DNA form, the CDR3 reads TGTGCCAGCAGCCGGACAGGGGTGATCTACGAGCAGTACTTC. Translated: CASSRTGVIYEQYF.